This T cell receptor beta chain was sequenced in a study of beta chain features in type 1 diabetes. In total, each donor contributed a single heparinised blood draw that averaged about 120 mL. Study-level results: Unsettled here was the matter of whether HLA type influences TCRB rearrangement. Moderately but significantly shorter TCRB CDR3s were found in Type 1 diabetes patients in all four CD4+ subsets.

The germline gives CDR1 MNHEY, CDR2 SMNVEV (reference sequence). The germline V and J ends were trimmed by 5 bases and 4 bases, with 14 bases remaining between them. This CDR3 region has 14 residues. Every bit of the isolated RNA underwent reverse transcription, so sequencing read expressed TCRB transcripts. Method: immunoSEQ multiplex PCR; TCRdb's copy keeps in-frame clones and lacks some. The profile shows approximately 250,000 clones, 9% to 10% of them singletons. For this clone: The antigen remains undetermined.

The specimen sequenced was naive CD4+ T cells from blood. The clonotype was recovered from a woman under 30 in good health. The rearrangement links TRBV27 to TRBJ1-1; D is perhaps TRBD1 (5 bases). The CDR3 sequence is CASSPRQRSTEAFF. CDR3 sequence (DNA): TGTGCCAGCAGTCCGCGACAGAGGAGCACTGAAGCTTTCTTT.